These 7 T cell receptor beta chains were all obtained from the same sample, sequenced in a study of radiation and T cells in renal cell carcinoma (dated by TCRdb to 2020 to 2021). Library generation was performed with the immunoSEQ multiplex PCR assay. In its TCRdb copy, this immuneACCESS table keeps in-frame sequences only and misses some clones. Where compared with another copy, unresolved V genes explain less than half of these, and the others have no known cause. The sample has around 180,000 clones on record, 88% of them singletons. The ten top clones hold roughly 10% of the sample. Explained via the paper, the time point label denotes: blood 4 weeks post-SBRT, at nephrectomy. Per the publication, the treatment or condition label means: 15 Gy SBRT to primary tumor, nephrectomy 4 weeks later. This material consisted of blood, taken from a patient whose treatment included radiotherapy and nephrectomy. The receptors were sampled from a woman between 50 and 59 years old with renal cell carcinoma.

The rearrangement uses TRBV7-8 and TRBJ1-2; the D is unclear. Germline-derived CDR1 and CDR2 are SGHVS and FQNEAQ. The CDR3 has 16 amino acids. V shed 1 base and J shed 0 bases, with 12 bases lying between them. The CDR3 sequence is CASSLGPGGANYGYTF. The CDR3 nucleotides are TGTGCCAGCAGCTTAGGTCCGGGAGGAGCTAACTATGGCTACACCTTC.

The rearrangement joins TRBV6-6 to TRBJ2-2; TRBD1 matches at 10 bases. The CDR3 length is 15 residues. Germline-derived CDR1 and CDR2 are MNHNY and SVGAGI (reference sequence). Trimming at V came to 4 bases and at J to 3 bases, leaving 2 bases not matched to a gene. The CDR3 bases are TGTGCCAGCAGTTCCGGACAGGGGGACACCGGGGAGCTGTTTTTT. This sequence encodes CASSSGQGDTGELFF.

In DNA form, the CDR3 reads TGTGCCAGCAGCATGGACAGGGCTGACAATTCACCCCTCCACTTT. Translation: CASSMDRADNSPLHF. The chain has TRBV9 and TRBJ1-6; 8 positions agree with TRBD1. Unmatched junction bases numbered 7, after V lost 4 bases and J lost 7 bases. Germline-derived CDR1 and CDR2 are SGDLS and YYNGEE. CDR3 length: 15 residues.

The CDR3, as DNA: TGCGCCAGCAGCCCGGTGCCGGGTGGTGGACAGCCCCAGCATTTT. Amino acids: CASSPVPGGGQPQHF. This chain connects TRBV5-1 to TRBJ1-5, with unresolved D. Trimming pared 4 bases from V and 7 bases from J, leaving 18 bases between. The CDR3 extends over 15 amino acids. Germline CDR1 and CDR2: SGHRS and YFSETQ.

The chain joins TRBV6-1 to TRBJ1-2; 9 nucleotides agree with TRBD1. CDR3 length equals 13 residues. Unmatched junction bases numbered 5, after V lost 4 bases and J lost 8 bases. In germline, CDR1 is MNHNS, CDR2 SASEGT. The CDR3 region has the DNA TGTGCCAGCAGTGGGGACAGGGTATCCGGCTACACCTTC. This sequence encodes CASSGDRVSGYTF.

The gene calls are TRBV7-8 and TRBJ2-7; D is unresolved. The CDR3 covers 11 residues. Trimming left V 5 bases short and J 4 bases short, with 6 bases between. Germline loops: CDR1 SGHVS, CDR2 FQNEAQ. For the CDR3, the DNA is TGTGCCAGCAGCCTCCGTTACGAGCAGTACTTC. Its protein product is CASSLRYEQYF.

The chain couples TRBV6-5 to TRBJ2-3; TRBD2 agrees at 7 bases. J lost 8 bases, V lost 11 bases, and 13 bases had no gene match. CDR1 is MNHEY and CDR2 is SVGAGI in the germline V gene. The CDR3 runs 13 residues. In nucleotides, the CDR3 is TGTGCCGGTTCGGAGGGTCCGGGGGGTACGCAGTATTTT. The encoded protein is CAGSEGPGGTQYF.